This T cell receptor beta chain was captured in a study of cytomegalovirus exposure and HLA in healthy donors. Study in general: Earlier, 200 million or so T cells were analyzed, and over 95 million unique TCR beta sequences were found among them. Findings and caveats of the study: Listed as cytomegalovirus-associated were 164 TCR beta chains. Beyond CMV serostatus, there was no information to go on about immune exposure.

Concerning this clone itself: Its antigen is unknown.

This CDR3 spans 14 amino acids. The V end lost 1 base, the J end lost 4 bases, and 8 bases lay between the germline ends. Germline V gene sequence: CDR1 LNHNV, CDR2 YYDKDF (reference sequence). Vbeta (60) and Jbeta (13) primers were used in the PCR. Produced via immunoSEQ multiplex PCR; TCRdb's table is partial and in-frame only. The data hold 45,000 to 65,000 clones, with approximately 73% observed a single time. The sample consisted of PBMCs. This clonotype was obtained from a man younger than 30 in good health and CMV-seronegative. The chain is built from TRBV15 and TRBJ1-5; tentative D call: TRBD1 (5 bases). The CDR3 region is CATSRGQTNQPQHF. The CDR3 region has the DNA TGTGCCACCAGCAGAGGACAGACAAATCAGCCCCAGCATTTT.